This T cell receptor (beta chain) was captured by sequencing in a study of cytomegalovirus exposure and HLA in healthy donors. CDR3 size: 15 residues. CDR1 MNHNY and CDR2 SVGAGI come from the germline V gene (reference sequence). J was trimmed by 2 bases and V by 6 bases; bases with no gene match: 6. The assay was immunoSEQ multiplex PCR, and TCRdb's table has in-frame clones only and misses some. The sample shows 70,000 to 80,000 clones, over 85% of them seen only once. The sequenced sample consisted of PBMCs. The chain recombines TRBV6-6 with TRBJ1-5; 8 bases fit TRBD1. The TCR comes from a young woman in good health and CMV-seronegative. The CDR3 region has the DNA TGTGCCAGCAGGGGGACAGGACCGGGCAATCAGCCCCAGCATTTT. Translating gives CASRGTGPGNQPQHF.